The 18 T cell receptor beta chains below all came from one sample that was sequenced in a study of blood T cell repertoires in COVID-19. Profiling relied on immunoSEQ multiplex PCR, and the TCRdb table lists in-frame clones only, not all of them. This sample has around 130,000 clones, with 85% to 90% found just once. Sequencing used peripheral blood. The receptors come from a woman aged 80 or over with acute or convalescent COVID-19.

V and J are TRBV6-5 and TRBJ1-5, with TRBD1 matching 7 bases. The CDR3 has 15 amino acids. V dropped 11 bases and J dropped 3; count of bases not matched to a gene: 13. Germline V gene sequence: CDR1 MNHEY, CDR2 SVGAGI. DNA of the CDR3: TGTGCCGGGCTAGGGACAGACCTTCCCAATCAGCCCCAGCATTTT. This sequence encodes CAGLGTDLPNQPQHF.

The gene calls are TRBV11-2 and TRBJ1-3; D might be TRBD1 (6 bases). Germline-derived CDR1 and CDR2 are SGHAT and FQNNGV. V was pared by 5 bases and J by 4 bases, with 9 bases between. The CDR3 covers 13 residues. The DNA of the CDR3 is TGTGCCAGCAGCGGACAGCTGGGAAACACCATATATTTT. This gives the protein CASSGQLGNTIYF.

The chain links TRBV4-3 to TRBJ1-1; 9 bases map to TRBD1. V was pared by 3 bases and J by 6 bases, with 11 bases of the junction left unmatched. Germline loops: CDR1 LGHNA, CDR2 YSLEER. The CDR3 totals 16 residues. The CDR3 region is CASSHSTWDRVSEAFF. In nucleotides, the CDR3 is TGCGCCAGCAGCCATTCGACCTGGGACAGGGTATCTGAAGCTTTCTTT.

The rearrangement joins TRBV9 to TRBJ1-2, with TRBD1 matching over 9 bases. V was pared by 6 bases and J by 4 bases, with 7 bases of the junction left unmatched. The germline V gene has CDR1 SGDLS and CDR2 YYNGEE. The CDR3 totals 14 residues. CDR3 region: CASNPGQGLYGYTF. The CDR3 region has the DNA TGTGCCAGCAACCCAGGACAGGGGCTCTATGGCTACACCTTC.

The chain uses TRBV5-1 and TRBJ2-2; 8 bases line up with TRBD1. Germline trimming cut 3 bases from V and 3 bases from J; bases unmatched to any gene: 7. This CDR3 contains 16 residues. Germline V gene sequence: CDR1 SGHRS, CDR2 YFSETQ. CDR3 DNA: TGCGCCAGCAGCTCCGACAGGGGCTTTGACACCGGGGAGCTGTTTTTT. This codes for CASSSDRGFDTGELFF.

This chain connects TRBV4-2 to TRBJ2-3, with D perhaps matching TRBD2 (5 bases). CDR1 is LGHNA, CDR2 YNFKEQ, per germline. This CDR3 contains 14 residues. V lost 4 bases and J lost 0, with 8 bases in between. CDR3 sequence reads: CASSLDSSTDTQYF. For the CDR3, the DNA is TGTGCCAGCAGCCTGGACTCGAGCACAGATACGCAGTATTTT.

The V call is TRBV11-2, the J call TRBJ1-2; 9 bases align to TRBD1. Trimming removed 5 bases from V and 0 bases from J; junction bases left unmatched: 7. Germline CDR1 reads SGHAT; CDR2 reads FQNNGV. The CDR3 loop spans 16 amino acids. Here the CDR3 reads CASSRIGTGTNYGYTF. The CDR3 DNA reads as TGTGCCAGCAGCCGTATAGGGACAGGGACTAACTATGGCTACACCTTC.

This clone was detected only once. The gene calls are TRBV15 and TRBJ1-2; a weak D match, TRBD1 (5 bases). Germline CDR1 is LNHNV and CDR2 is YYDKDF (reference sequence). The V gene lost 0 bases and the J gene lost 1 base, with 12 bases spanning the gap. CDR3 length: 16 residues. For the CDR3, the DNA is TGTGCCACCAGCAGAGACAGGACACCTGATAACTATGGCTACACCTTC. Protein sequence: CATSRDRTPDNYGYTF.

This rearrangement joins TRBV6-2 or TRBV6-3 to TRBJ2-1; D is perhaps TRBD1 (6 bases). The V end lost 2 bases, the J end lost 6 bases, and 14 bases lay between the germline ends. The CDR3 is 15 residues long. Germline CDR1 MNHEY, CDR2 SVGEGT. CDR3 loop: CASSYPWGLFNEQFF. The CDR3, as DNA: TGTGCCAGCAGTTACCCCTGGGGGCTATTCAATGAGCAGTTCTTC.

The chain uses TRBV7-8 and TRBJ2-5; 15 bases are shared with TRBD2. The germline gives CDR1 SGHVS, CDR2 FQNEAQ. With 5 bases clipped from V and 5 bases from J, the junction kept 9 bases outside the gene matches. The CDR3 length is 17 residues. CDR3 sequence: CASSIGTSGGRRETQYF. CDR3 coding DNA: TGTGCCAGCAGCATAGGGACTAGCGGGGGGCGGAGGGAGACCCAGTACTTC.

The chain uses TRBV6-4 and TRBJ2-2; 7 bases align to TRBD1. Germline V CDR1 and CDR2: MRHNA, SNTAGT. The V gene end was trimmed by 6 bases and the J gene end by 2 bases; junction bases not matched to a gene: 3. The CDR3 length is 14 residues. DNA of the CDR3: TGTGCCAGCAGAAGACAGGGAAACACCGGGGAGCTGTTTTTT. Translated, it gives CASRRQGNTGELFF.

V and J are TRBV5-8 and TRBJ2-3, with unresolved D. The germline V gene encodes CDR1 SGHTS and CDR2 YDEGEE. V was trimmed by 2 bases and J by 6 bases, leaving 13 bases between them. This CDR3 is 14 amino acids long. CDR3 sequence reads: CASSLGLETDTQYF. The CDR3, as DNA: TGTGCCAGCAGCTTAGGTCTAGAGACGGATACGCAGTATTTT.

The rearrangement links TRBV2 to TRBJ2-1, with D possibly TRBD1 on 7 matching bases. The CDR3 covers 12 residues. With 7 bases removed from V and 7 bases from J, the gap between germline ends came to 11 bases. In germline, CDR1 is SNHLY, CDR2 FYNNEI. CDR3 nucleotides: TGTGCCAGCACCTCAGGGGGGAATGAGCAGTTCTTC. Translated, it gives CASTSGGNEQFF.

The chain carries TRBV5-4 and TRBJ1-4, with 10 nucleotides matching TRBD1. The junction had 4 bases not matched to a gene; V was cut back by 7 bases and J by 7 bases. The CDR3 covers 13 residues. Per germline, CDR1 SGHNT and CDR2 YYREEE (reference sequence). CDR3 DNA sequence: TGTGCCAGCCACCGGGACAGGGGTGAAAAACTGTTTTTT. This sequence encodes CASHRDRGEKLFF.

J is TRBJ2-5 and V is TRBV3-1 (or the pseudogene TRBV3-2); TRBD2 matches 8 bases. The germline gives CDR1 LGHDT, CDR2 YNNKEL (reference sequence). There are 17 residues in the CDR3. The junction had 9 bases not matched to a gene; V was cut back by 1 base and J by 2 bases. DNA for the CDR3: TGTGCCAGCAGCCAAGCTCGAGATAGCGGGGCTCAAGAGACCCAGTACTTC. This encodes CASSQARDSGAQETQYF.

The genes are TRBV2 and TRBJ2-6; 8 bases match TRBD1. The V segment lost 6 bases and the J segment 1 base; nucleotides outside the gene matches: 8. Germline V gene lookup returns CDR1 SNHLY and CDR2 FYNNEI. This CDR3 spans 17 amino acids. The CDR3 DNA reads as TGTGCCAGCAGGGCGCTGACAGGGGATTCTGGGGCCAACGTCCTGACTTTC. Amino acids: CASRALTGDSGANVLTF.

The chain carries TRBV11-2 and TRBJ2-3, with D possibly being TRBD2 (5 bases). Deletions cut 0 bases from V and 1 base from J, with 11 bases between. The germline V gene has CDR1 SGHAT and CDR2 FQNNGV. This CDR3 is 16 amino acids long. The CDR3 here is CASSLDEGAGTDTQYF. In nucleotides, the CDR3 is TGTGCCAGCAGCTTAGACGAGGGTGCTGGCACAGATACGCAGTATTTT.

This sequence joins TRBV18 and TRBJ2-7; 7 bases are a match to TRBD1. Germline V gives CDR1 KGHSH, CDR2 LQKENI. The CDR3 totals 14 residues. The V segment lost 0 bases and the J segment 3 bases; nucleotides outside the gene matches: 2. This CDR3 is CASSPPGQLYEQYF. The CDR3 nucleotides are TGTGCCAGCTCACCACCGGGACAGCTCTACGAGCAGTACTTC.